This T cell receptor (beta chain) was captured by sequencing in a study of post-analysis software for immune sequencing data. Study at large: Both relapsing-remitting and secondary progressive multiple sclerosis featured among the disease courses, as did progressive-relapsing multiple sclerosis.

Findings of the study overall: When patients were compared with controls, a handful of TRBV segments were more frequent, TRBV5-6, TRBV5-1 and TRBV20-1 among them.

CDR1 and CDR2 (germline): MNHNY, SVGAGI (reference sequence). V shed 5 bases and J shed 5 bases, with 12 bases lying between them. The CDR3 runs to 14 residues. For this clonotype: Its antigen is undetermined.

Included in the TCR beta cDNA libraries were unique molecular identifiers. Input populations of roughly 0.85 to 11 million T cells gave rise to 500,000 to 600,000 cDNA molecules. From the PCR reads, TCRdb called clonotypes with MiXCR, one entry per CDR3 protein. Of almost 700,000 distinct CDR3 sequences listed, 55% to 60% are singletons. This sequence was found in a girl aged 2-10 years with multiple sclerosis. The gene calls are TRBV6-6 and TRBJ1-4; possibly TRBD1 for D (6 bases). Material for sequencing was blood. CDR3 loop: CASSRQDSNEKLFF. The DNA of the CDR3 is TGTGCCAGCAGTCGACAGGATAGCAATGAAAAACTGTTTTTT.